The rows below give T cell receptor beta chains drawn from one sample of a study of T cell repertoires in cytomegalovirus infection. TCRdb re-derived calls from the reads in MiXCR, one entry per CDR3 protein. The sample has about 260,000 distinct CDR3 sequences; approximately 15% are singletons. The material sequenced was PBMCs. These receptors were taken from a human donor in good health (CMV status not recorded). Some clones in this sample may be carry-over from other donors' samples. Both conserved end residues are part of each CDR3. Each record gives: CDR3 length, V gene, clone size, D gene, J gene, CDR3 protein, CDR3 DNA. D genes are given only for firm matches. Clone size is shown for a subset of rows, as once, few, many or a class of expanded clone.

length: 14
V: TRBV19
size: NA
D: TRBD1
J: TRBJ1-5
CDR3: CASSFGTGNQPQHF
DNA: TGTGCCAGTAGTTTCGGGACAGGAAATCAGCCCCAGCATTTT

length: 15
V: TRBV18
size: NA
D: NA
J: TRBJ2-3
CDR3: CASSRGLSSTDTQYF
DNA: TGTGCCAGCTCACGGGGACTCTCTAGCACAGATACGCAGTATTTT

length: 15
V: TRBV7-2
size: many
D: TRBD1
J: TRBJ1-1
CDR3: CASSRKTGANTEAFF
DNA: TGTGCCAGCAGCCGGAAGACAGGGGCGAACACTGAAGCTTTCTTT

length: 14
V: TRBV7-6
size: NA
D: NA
J: TRBJ2-7
CDR3: CASSPLAYALEQYF
DNA: TGTGCCAGCAGCCCCCTAGCGTATGCCTTGGAGCAGTACTTC

length: 14
V: TRBV24-1
size: NA
D: TRBD1
J: TRBJ2-1
CDR3: CATAQTGSYNEQFF
DNA: TGTGCCACAGCGCAGACAGGGAGCTACAATGAGCAGTTCTTC

length: 16
V: TRBV19
size: NA
D: NA
J: TRBJ2-3
CDR3: CASSLRTVGPTDTQYF
DNA: TGTGCCAGTAGTCTTCGGACAGTAGGGCCAACAGATACGCAGTATTTT

length: 15
V: TRBV28
size: many
D: NA
J: TRBJ1-1
CDR3: CASSFIGASNTEAFF
DNA: TGTGCCAGCAGTTTTATCGGAGCATCGAACACTGAAGCTTTCTTT

length: 14
V: TRBV28
size: NA
D: NA
J: TRBJ2-3
CDR3: CASSFKFLRDTQYF
DNA: TGTGCCAGCAGTTTTAAATTTCTCCGCGATACGCAGTATTTT

length: 14
V: TRBV7-9
size: many
D: NA
J: TRBJ1-5
CDR3: CASSRDGDDQPQHF
DNA: TGTGCCAGCAGCCGAGACGGGGACGATCAGCCCCAGCATTTT

length: 15
V: TRBV29-1
size: many
D: TRBD1
J: TRBJ2-2
CDR3: CSARRGQANTGELFF
DNA: TGCAGCGCCCGACGGGGACAGGCGAACACCGGGGAGCTGTTTTTT

length: 13
V: TRBV28
size: many
D: NA
J: TRBJ2-7
CDR3: CASSLAAGNEQYF
DNA: TGTGCCAGCAGTTTAGCTGCGGGGAACGAGCAGTACTTC

length: 15
V: TRBV4-1
size: few
D: NA
J: TRBJ1-5
CDR3: CASSQPGPSNQPQHF
DNA: TGCGCCAGCAGCCAACCGGGTCCTAGCAATCAGCCCCAGCATTTT

length: 15
V: TRBV27
size: NA
D: NA
J: TRBJ2-3
CDR3: CASSLSSGRTDTQYF
DNA: TGTGCCAGCAGTTTATCTTCAGGACGCACAGATACGCAGTATTTT

length: 12
V: TRBV29-1
size: medium-sized
D: NA
J: TRBJ1-1
CDR3: CSVGVGNTEAFF
DNA: TGCAGCGTGGGGGTTGGGAACACTGAAGCTTTCTTT

length: 14
V: TRBV12-3/TRBV12-4
size: many
D: NA
J: TRBJ1-1
CDR3: CASTPRGGKAEAFF
DNA: TGTGCCAGCACCCCCCGGGGGGGCAAGGCTGAAGCTTTCTTT

length: 15
V: TRBV15
size: many
D: NA
J: TRBJ1-1
CDR3: CATSRDLRRGTEAFF
DNA: TGTGCCACCAGCAGAGATCTGCGGCGAGGTACTGAAGCTTTCTTT

length: 15
V: TRBV20-1
size: NA
D: TRBD2
J: TRBJ2-1
CDR3: CSARVGSLAVNEQFF
DNA: TGCAGTGCTAGAGTTGGGTCACTAGCGGTCAATGAGCAGTTCTTC

length: 12
V: TRBV11-2
size: few
D: NA
J: TRBJ1-2
CDR3: CASTFGGYGYTF
DNA: TGTGCCAGCACCTTTGGGGGCTACGGCTACACCTTC

length: 17
V: TRBV7-2
size: NA
D: NA
J: TRBJ1-6
CDR3: CASSLAGWGVRNSPLHF
DNA: TGTGCCAGCAGCTTAGCCGGATGGGGGGTTCGGAATTCACCCCTCCACTTT

length: 14
V: TRBV28
size: NA
D: NA
J: TRBJ2-7
CDR3: CASSWGGVPYEQYF
DNA: TGTGCCAGCAGTTGGGGAGGAGTCCCCTACGAGCAGTACTTC

length: 18
V: TRBV27
size: many
D: TRBD2
J: TRBJ2-1
CDR3: CASSFSGLALASYNEQFF
DNA: TGTGCCAGCAGTTTTTCCGGACTAGCCCTAGCCTCCTACAATGAGCAGTTCTTC

length: 16
V: TRBV4-1
size: NA
D: NA
J: TRBJ2-1
CDR3: CASSHRADWSYNEQFF
DNA: TGCGCCAGCAGCCACCGGGCGGACTGGTCCTACAATGAGCAGTTCTTC

length: 14
V: TRBV6-2/TRBV6-3
size: many
D: TRBD1
J: TRBJ1-1
CDR3: CASSGGQSITEAFF
DNA: TGTGCCAGCAGTGGGGGACAGTCCATCACTGAAGCTTTCTTT

length: 23
V: TRBV18
size: few
D: TRBD2
J: TRBJ2-1
CDR3: CASSPTAGDRASGRARDYNEQFF
DNA: TGTGCCAGCTCACCAACGGCCGGGGATCGAGCTAGCGGGAGGGCCAGAGATTACAATGAGCAGTTCTTC

length: 15
V: TRBV19
size: NA
D: TRBD1
J: TRBJ2-7
CDR3: CASSTGTGRRYEQYF
DNA: TGTGCCAGTAGTACCGGGACAGGGCGAAGATACGAGCAGTACTTC

length: 13
V: TRBV19
size: NA
D: NA
J: TRBJ2-2
CDR3: CASRDAYTGELFF
DNA: TGTGCCAGTAGGGACGCGTACACCGGGGAGCTGTTTTTT

length: 17
V: TRBV6-1
size: few
D: TRBD2
J: TRBJ2-3
CDR3: CASSEWSGGTNTDTQYF
DNA: TGTGCCAGCAGTGAATGGAGCGGGGGGACGAACACAGATACGCAGTATTTT

length: 11
V: TRBV10-3
size: many
D: TRBD1
J: TRBJ2-5
CDR3: CAISGEGQAYF
DNA: TGTGCCATCAGTGGAGAGGGACAGGCCTACTTC

length: 15
V: TRBV7-2
size: many
D: NA
J: TRBJ2-2
CDR3: CASSLGGASTGELFF
DNA: TGTGCCAGCAGCTTAGGCGGGGCTTCCACCGGGGAGCTGTTTTTT

length: 15
V: TRBV7-9
size: many
D: NA
J: TRBJ2-3
CDR3: CASLGSGTNTDTQYF
DNA: TGTGCCAGCTTGGGTTCGGGGACAAACACAGATACGCAGTATTTT

length: 16
V: TRBV6-6
size: few
D: TRBD2
J: TRBJ2-7
CDR3: CASRSSEKRGPREQYF
DNA: TGTGCCAGCAGGTCATCCGAAAAGCGGGGCCCCAGGGAGCAGTACTTC

length: 15
V: TRBV7-9
size: NA
D: NA
J: TRBJ1-4
CDR3: CASRGNEGTNEKLFF
DNA: TGTGCCAGCAGGGGGAACGAAGGAACTAATGAAAAACTGTTTTTT

length: 16
V: TRBV29-1
size: few
D: NA
J: TRBJ2-2
CDR3: CSAFTPRGGWTGELFF
DNA: TGCAGCGCCTTCACCCCCAGGGGAGGGTGGACCGGGGAGCTGTTTTTT

length: 13
V: TRBV20-1
size: few
D: NA
J: TRBJ2-1
CDR3: CSAGPLDSYEQFF
DNA: TGCAGTGCTGGACCACTGGACAGCTATGAGCAGTTCTTC